A selection of T cell receptor beta chains follows, all from one sample in a study of T cell changes during pregnancy in multiple sclerosis. Repertoires were generated with immunoSEQ multiplex PCR, while TCRdb's copy carries only in-frame clones and drops some. The repertoire holds 45,000 to 60,000 clones, with roughly 92% as singletons. The material sequenced was CD4+ T cells from peripheral blood mononuclear cells, taken in the third trimester of pregnancy. These receptors were collected from a female donor with multiple sclerosis, enrolled in a pregnancy study. Both conserved end residues are part of each CDR3. Each record gives: V gene, J gene, CDR3 protein.

v_call: TRBV25-1
j_call: TRBJ1-1
cdr3_aa: CASSADRGSDTEAFF

v_call: TRBV9
j_call: TRBJ1-1
cdr3_aa: CASSVGTGGIGDTEAFF

v_call: TRBV2
j_call: TRBJ1-5
cdr3_aa: CASSEEGGNQPQHF

v_call: TRBV15
j_call: TRBJ2-1
cdr3_aa: CATSRGSGGARNEQFF

v_call: TRBV10-3
j_call: TRBJ1-6
cdr3_aa: CAIGPSSYNSPLHF

v_call: TRBV2
j_call: TRBJ1-1
cdr3_aa: CASSERSGGGTEAFF

v_call: TRBV4-1
j_call: TRBJ2-1
cdr3_aa: CASSRRSSGLTPAYNEQFF

v_call: TRBV7-3
j_call: TRBJ2-7
cdr3_aa: CASSLLVAGGYEQYF

v_call: TRBV19
j_call: TRBJ1-2
cdr3_aa: CASKGQGLGYTF

v_call: TRBV29-1
j_call: TRBJ2-1
cdr3_aa: CSVYRGYEQFF

v_call: TRBV7-2
j_call: TRBJ2-6
cdr3_aa: CASSLLPSGANVLTF

v_call: TRBV19
j_call: TRBJ2-4
cdr3_aa: CASRRTGRNIQYF

v_call: TRBV6-5
j_call: TRBJ1-1
cdr3_aa: CASSLRAMNTEAFF

v_call: TRBV6-1
j_call: TRBJ2-1
cdr3_aa: CASNLDRGYNEQFF

v_call: TRBV7-6
j_call: TRBJ2-3
cdr3_aa: CASSQSTGQGEDTQYF

v_call: TRBV9
j_call: TRBJ2-1
cdr3_aa: CASSVRDRVHYNEQFF